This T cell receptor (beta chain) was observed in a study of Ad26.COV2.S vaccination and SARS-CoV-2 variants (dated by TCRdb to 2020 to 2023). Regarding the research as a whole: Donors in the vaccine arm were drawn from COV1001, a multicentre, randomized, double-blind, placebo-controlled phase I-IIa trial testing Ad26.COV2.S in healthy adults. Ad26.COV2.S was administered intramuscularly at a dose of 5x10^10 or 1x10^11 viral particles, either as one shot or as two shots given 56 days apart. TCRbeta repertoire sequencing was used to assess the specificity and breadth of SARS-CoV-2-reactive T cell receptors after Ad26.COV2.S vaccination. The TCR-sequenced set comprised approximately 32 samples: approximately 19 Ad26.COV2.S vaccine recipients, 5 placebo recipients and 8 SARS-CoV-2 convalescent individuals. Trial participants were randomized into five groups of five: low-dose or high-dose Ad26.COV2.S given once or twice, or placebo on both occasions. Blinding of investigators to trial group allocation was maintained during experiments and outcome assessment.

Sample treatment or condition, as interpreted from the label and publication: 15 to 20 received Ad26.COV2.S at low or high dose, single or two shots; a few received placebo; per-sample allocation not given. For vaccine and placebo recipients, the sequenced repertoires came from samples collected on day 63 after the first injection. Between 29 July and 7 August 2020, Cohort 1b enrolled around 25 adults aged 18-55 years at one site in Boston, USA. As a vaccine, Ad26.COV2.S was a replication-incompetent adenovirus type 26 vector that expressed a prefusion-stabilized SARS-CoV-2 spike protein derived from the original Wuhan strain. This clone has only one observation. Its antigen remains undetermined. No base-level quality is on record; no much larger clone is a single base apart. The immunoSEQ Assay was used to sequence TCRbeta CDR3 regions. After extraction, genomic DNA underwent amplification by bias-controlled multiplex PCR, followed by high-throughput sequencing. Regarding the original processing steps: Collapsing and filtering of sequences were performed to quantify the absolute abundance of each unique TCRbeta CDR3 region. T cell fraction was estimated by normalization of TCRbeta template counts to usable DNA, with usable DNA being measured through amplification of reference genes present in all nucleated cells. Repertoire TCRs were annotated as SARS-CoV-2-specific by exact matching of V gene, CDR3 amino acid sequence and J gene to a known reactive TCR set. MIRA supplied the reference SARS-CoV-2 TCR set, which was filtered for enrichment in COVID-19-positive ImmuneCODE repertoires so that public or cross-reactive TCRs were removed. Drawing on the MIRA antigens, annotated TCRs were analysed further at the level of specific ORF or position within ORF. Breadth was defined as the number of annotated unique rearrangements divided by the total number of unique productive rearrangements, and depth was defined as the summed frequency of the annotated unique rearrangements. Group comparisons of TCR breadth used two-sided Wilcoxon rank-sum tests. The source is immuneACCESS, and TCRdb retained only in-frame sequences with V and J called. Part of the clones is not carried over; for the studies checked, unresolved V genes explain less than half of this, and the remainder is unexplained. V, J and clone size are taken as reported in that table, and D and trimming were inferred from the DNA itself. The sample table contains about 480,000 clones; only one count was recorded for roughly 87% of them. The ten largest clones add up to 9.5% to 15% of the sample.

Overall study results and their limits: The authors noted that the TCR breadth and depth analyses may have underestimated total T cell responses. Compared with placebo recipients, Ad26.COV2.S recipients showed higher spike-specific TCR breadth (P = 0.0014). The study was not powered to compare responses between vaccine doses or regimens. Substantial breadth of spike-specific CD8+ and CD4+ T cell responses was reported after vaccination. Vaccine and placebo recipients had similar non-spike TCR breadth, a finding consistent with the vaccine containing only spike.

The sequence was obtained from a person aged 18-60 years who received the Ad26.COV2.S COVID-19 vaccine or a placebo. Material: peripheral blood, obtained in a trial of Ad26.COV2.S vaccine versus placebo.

The sequenced DNA is TGTGCCAGCAGCCAAGAGAGGAGCGCGAACACCGGGGAGCTGTTTTTT. It is translated as CASSQERSANTGELFF. This receptor chain uses TRBV4-2 and TRBJ2-2, with the D segment identity uncertain. V is cut by 0 bases and J by 0 bases, and the space between the germline ends is 8 bases. In the germline V gene, CDR1 corresponds to LGHNA and CDR2 to YNFKEQ. The CDR3 spans 16 residues, from the cysteine through the phenylalanine. Just the 48-base CDR3 DNA is kept, in frame starting at base 1.